This T cell receptor beta chain was captured by sequencing in a study of T cells expressing NK-cell markers. For the study at large: Sequencing covered eight donors, seven HCMV-seropositive and one seronegative. Whole-study findings and limits: Of CD8+ T cells, about 1.0-7.5% belonged to dominant NKG2C+ clonotypes in six or seven donors. Leadership of the CD3+CD56-NKG2C+ fraction also belonged to these clonotypes in several donors.

Turning to this clonotype: Its antigen is currently unknown.

CDR1 and CDR2 from the germline V gene are SGHDT and YYEEEE. The CDR3 contains 14 residues. A 5'RACE template switching approach incorporating UMIs was used to make TCR beta cDNA. TCRdb reprocessed the 5' RACE reads and keeps a single row for each CDR3 protein, giving no DNA. This sample's table reports about 160,000 distinct CDR3 sequences. The sequenced sample consisted of blood T cells: a sorted CD56 or NKG2C T cell subset, CD4+ or CD8+ T cells, or bulk PBMC T cells (not recorded which). This TCR derives from a woman between 18 and 70 years old in good health. The chain combines TRBV5-6 with TRBJ2-2; no DNA is available, so the TRBD1 call from TCRdb remains unchecked. CDR3 sequence: CASIRDREAGELFF.